This entry lists 9 T cell receptor beta chains sequenced from one sample in a study of T cell repertoires in cytomegalovirus infection. TCRdb itself ran the reads through MiXCR, one entry per CDR3 protein. The sample shows about 770,000 distinct CDR3 sequences, just under 30% of them seen only once. Their antigens are not known. Here the sequenced sample was cultured CD8+ T cells from PBMCs, taken from culture after CMV antigen stimulation. The receptors were sampled from a human donor in good health (CMV status not recorded). Some clones in this sample may be carry-over from other donors' samples.

This clonotype was counted a few times. V and J are TRBV7-2 and TRBJ1-2; 7 bases map to TRBD1. CDR3 size: 14 residues. The V gene's germline CDR1 is SGHTA and CDR2 FQGNSA. V lost 5 bases and J lost 4; bases outside the gene matches: 7. DNA of the CDR3: TGTGCCAGCAGCCCGACCGGGGACAGCTATGGCTACACCTTC. This encodes CASSPTGDSYGYTF.

There are a few counts of this clonotype. This rearrangement joins TRBV4-1 to TRBJ1-1; D is perhaps TRBD1 (5 bases). Between the trimmed V and J ends, which lost 0 bases and 4 bases, there was a span of 9 bases. CDR1 is MGHRA and CDR2 is YSYEKL in the germline V gene. There are 14 residues in the CDR3. In DNA form, the CDR3 reads TGCGCCAGCAGCCAAGATCGACAGCTCACTGAAGCTTTCTTT. Protein sequence: CASSQDRQLTEAFF.

This sequence joins TRBV19 and TRBJ2-3; D unclear. Germline V gene sequence: CDR1 LNHDA, CDR2 SQIVND (reference sequence). This CDR3 region has 16 residues. Between the trimmed V and J ends, which lost 0 bases and 2 bases, there was a span of 12 bases. DNA of the CDR3: TGTGCCAGTAGTATAGACCTAAGGGCGAACACAGATACGCAGTATTTT. Translation gives CASSIDLRANTDTQYF. Full variable domain (remainder filled in from reference TRBV19 and TRBJ2-3): DGGITQSPKYLFRKEGQNVTLSCEQNLNHDAMYWYRQDPGQGLRLIYYSQIVNDFQKGDIAEGYSVSREKKESFPLTVTSAQKNPTAFYLCASSIDLRANTDTQYFGPGTRLTVL.

This clonotype was seen a single time. The V call is TRBV4-1, the J call TRBJ2-5; D remains unclear. The germline V and J ends were trimmed by 0 bases and 5 bases, with 22 bases remaining between them. The germline V gene has CDR1 MGHRA and CDR2 YSYEKL. This CDR3 is 18 amino acids long. The CDR3 spells CASSQESISGLKGETQYF. CDR3 coding DNA: TGCGCCAGCAGCCAAGAAAGTATCTCTGGTCTAAAAGGGGAGACCCAGTACTTC.

This clonotype was recorded many times. The gene calls are TRBV4-1 and TRBJ2-1, with 8 positions matching TRBD2. CDR1 is MGHRA and CDR2 is YSYEKL in the germline V gene. CDR3 length: 15 residues. V shed 1 base, J shed 4 bases, and the junction held 3 bases outside the gene matches. CDR3 region: CASSQVSGEYNEQFF. Here the CDR3 DNA reads TGCGCCAGCAGCCAAGTTAGCGGGGAATACAATGAGCAGTTCTTC.

This clonotype has more than one count but fewer than ten. This chain uses TRBV6-6 with TRBJ1-5; D gene unclear. Germline CDR1 reads MNHNY; CDR2 reads SVGAGI (reference sequence). There are 13 residues in the CDR3. The ends were cut back, 5 bases at V and 3 bases at J, with 8 bases in the middle. The DNA for the CDR3 is TGTGCCAGCAGTGGGTGGCCCAATCAGCCCCAGCATTTT. The encoded protein is CASSGWPNQPQHF.

This clonotype has a count of ten or more. This sequence joins TRBV7-6 and TRBJ1-2, with D hard to call. The CDR3 contains 13 residues. V lost 1 base to trimming and J lost 3 bases, with 6 bases between them. CDR1 SGHVS and CDR2 FNYEAQ come from the germline V gene. The CDR3 spells CASSLVEDYGYTF. The CDR3 DNA is TGTGCCAGCAGCTTAGTAGAGGACTATGGCTACACCTTC.

The chain recombines TRBV29-1 with TRBJ1-2; possible D gene TRBD1, 5 bases. V lost 2 bases and J lost 2, with 15 bases in between. The germline CDR1 and CDR2 sequences are SQVTM and ANQGSEA. This CDR3 comprises 15 residues. The CDR3 DNA sequence: TGCAGCGTTGAAACCCCCCAGGGTACAAACTATGGCTACACCTTC. Translating it yields CSVETPQGTNYGYTF. Complete variable domain (other parts from reference TRBV29-1 and TRBJ1-2): SAVISQKPSRDICQRGTSLTIQCQVDSQVTMMFWYRQQPGQSLTLIATANQGSEATYESGFVIDKFPISRPNLTFSTLTVSNMSPEDSSIYLCSVETPQGTNYGYTFGSGTRLTVV.

This chain joins TRBV6-6 and TRBJ1-1; unclear D gene. The germline V gene has CDR1 MNHNY and CDR2 SVGAGI (reference sequence). V lost 2 bases to trimming and J lost 8 bases, with 21 bases between them. This CDR3 contains 16 residues. The CDR3 protein is CASSYLDWARSGEAFF. The CDR3, as DNA: TGTGCCAGCAGTTACCTCGACTGGGCTCGGTCGGGAGAAGCTTTCTTT.